The 17 T cell receptor beta chains in this list originate from one sample, sequenced in a study of cytomegalovirus exposure and HLA in healthy donors. Sequenced by immunoSEQ multiplex PCR; TCRdb stores in-frame clones only, minus some. This table holds about 66,000 clones, nearly 98% found once. Sequencing was done on a sample of PBMCs. The receptor set was obtained from a woman aged 18 to 35 in good health and CMV-seropositive.

This clone was seen more than once but under ten times. V is TRBV11-2 and J is TRBJ1-3; D is ambiguous. Between the trimmed V and J ends, which lost 0 bases and 4 bases, there was a span of 13 bases. Germline values: CDR1 SGHAT, CDR2 FQNNGV. There are 16 residues in the CDR3. The CDR3 bases are TGTGCCAGCAGCTTAGATCCGGGAACGATCGGAAACACCATATATTTT. Its protein is CASSLDPGTIGNTIYF.

This clone was found once. In DNA, the CDR3 is TGTGCCAGCAGCTTGGACATACGCACTGAAGCTTTCTTT. This translates into CASSLDIRTEAFF. V and J are TRBV11-2 and TRBJ1-1; D may be TRBD1 (5 bases). The germline V gene has CDR1 SGHAT and CDR2 FQNNGV. Trimming took 3 bases from V and 4 from J, leaving 9 bases between them. The CDR3 is 13 amino acids.

The V and J genes are TRBV10-1 and TRBJ2-7; 8 bases agree with TRBD1. The CDR3 is 14 amino acids. Germline loops: CDR1 WNHNN, CDR2 SYGVQD (reference sequence). After removal of 3 bases from V and 5 bases from J, the junction contained 6 bases not matched to a gene. The CDR3 DNA reads TGCGCCAGCAGTGACAGGACAGGGCCCCACGAGCAGTACTTC. The encoded protein is CASSDRTGPHEQYF.

V usage is TRBV11-2 and J usage is TRBJ2-3; 7 bases map to TRBD1. Trimming took 1 base from V and 2 from J; bases not matched to a gene: 6. The CDR3 has 16 residues. The germline CDR1 and CDR2 sequences are SGHAT and FQNNGV. CDR3: CASSLASGQLTDTQYF. The CDR3 coding sequence is TGTGCCAGCAGCTTAGCTTCGGGACAGCTCACAGATACGCAGTATTTT.

The V gene is TRBV9, the J gene TRBJ2-1; 10 nucleotides match TRBD2. V lost 4 bases, J lost 0 bases, and 4 bases stayed unmatched. This CDR3 spans 16 amino acids. CDR1 and CDR2 from the germline V gene are SGDLS and YYNGEE. The CDR3 DNA follows: TGTGCCAGCAGCTCAGGACTAGCGGCCTCCTACAATGAGCAGTTCTTC. This encodes CASSSGLAASYNEQFF.

Notes on this clone: Germline and junction disagree at one end, which may indicate a read error. The chain carries TRBV9 and TRBJ2-2; 10 nucleotides line up with TRBD2. This CDR3 region has 16 residues. Germline lookup yields CDR1 SGDLS and CDR2 YYNGEE. The CDR3 nucleotides read TGTGCCAGCACCGTAGGAGTAGCGGGAGGAACCGGGGAGCTGTTTTTT. It codes for CASTVGVAGGTGELFF.

This clone appeared once. The rearrangement links TRBV19 to TRBJ2-3, with 11 bases aligning to TRBD1. From germline, CDR1 is LNHDA and CDR2 SQIVND (reference sequence). The V and J ends lost 5 bases and 0 bases, in that order; junction bases with no gene match: 7. CDR3 length equals 17 residues. The CDR3 reads CASSPRTGGLSTDTQYF. CDR3 coding DNA: TGTGCCAGTAGTCCCCGGACAGGGGGCCTTAGCACAGATACGCAGTATTTT.

CDR3 nucleotide sequence: TGTGCCAGCAGCGAAAGACAGGGGACCGGGGCCAACGTCCTGACTTTC. Protein sequence: CASSERQGTGANVLTF. The chain combines TRBV6-4 with TRBJ2-6; 8 bases are shared with TRBD1. This CDR3 region has 16 residues. Trimming at V came to 6 bases and at J to 4 bases, leaving 8 bases not matched to a gene. Per the germline V gene, CDR1 is MRHNA and CDR2 is SNTAGT.

The chain combines TRBV7-3 with TRBJ2-5; a possible D gene is TRBD1 (5 bases). CDR3 length: 13 residues. Trimming cost V 5 bases and J 5 bases, with 12 bases left between them. CDR1 and CDR2 from the germline V gene are SGHTA and FQGTGA. CDR3 DNA: TGTGCCAGCAGCAGCAGGGTTTTGGAGACCCAGTACTTC. Protein sequence: CASSSRVLETQYF.

The V call is TRBV6-5, the J call TRBJ2-7; 8 bases agree with TRBD1. CDR1 is MNHEY and CDR2 is SVGAGI in the germline V gene. The junction had 4 bases not matched to a gene; V was cut back by 7 bases and J by 2 bases. The CDR3 consists of 13 residues. The CDR3 sequence is CASKRGQAYEQYF. The CDR3 DNA reads as TGTGCCAGCAAACGGGGACAGGCCTACGAGCAGTACTTC.

This chain links TRBV6-5 with TRBJ2-7, with TRBD1 matching 7 bases. The V gene end was trimmed by 6 bases and the J gene end by 0 bases; junction bases not matched to a gene: 5. This CDR3 is 14 amino acids long. CDR1 is MNHEY, CDR2 SVGAGI, per germline. The CDR3 is CASSQTGSSYEQYF. CDR3 sequence (DNA): TGTGCCAGCAGCCAGACAGGGAGCTCCTACGAGCAGTACTTC.

The gene calls are TRBV5-1 and TRBJ2-3; 8 nucleotides agree with TRBD1. Germline V gene lookup returns CDR1 SGHRS and CDR2 YFSETQ. With 4 bases clipped from V and 2 bases from J, the junction kept 3 bases outside the gene matches. The CDR3 loop spans 14 amino acids. Here the CDR3 reads CASSRDRTTDTQYF. As DNA, the CDR3 is TGCGCCAGCAGCCGGGACAGGACCACAGATACGCAGTATTTT. Combining the CDR3 with reference TRBV5-1 and TRBJ2-3 gives the whole variable domain KAGVTQTPRYLIKTRGQQVTLSCSPISGHRSVSWYQQTPGQGLQFLFEYFSETQRNKGNFPGRFSGRQFSNSRSEMNVSTLELGDSALYLCASSRDRTTDTQYFGPGTRLTVL.

This chain joins TRBV5-5 and TRBJ1-1; tentative D call: TRBD1 (5 bases). The ends were cut back, 0 bases at V and 6 bases at J, with 12 bases in the middle. Germline CDR1 reads SGHKS; CDR2 reads YYEKEE (reference sequence). The CDR3 sequence is 14 residues long. The DNA of the CDR3 is TGTGCCAGCAGCTTGGCGCCAGGGCCTGCTGAAGCTTTCTTT. Translating gives CASSLAPGPAEAFF.

The CDR3 DNA is TGCGCCAGCAGTCAACAGGATAGCAATCAGCCCCAGCATTTT. This codes for CASSQQDSNQPQHF. This chain joins TRBV23-1 and TRBJ1-5; unclear D gene. TRBV23-1 is known as an ORF, though its function is uncertain. The V end was cut by 2 bases, the J end by 0 bases, with 5 bases between. This CDR3 contains 14 residues.

V and J are TRBV7-9 and TRBJ2-4; D ambiguous. Looked up from germline, CDR1 is SEHNR and CDR2 is FQNEAQ (reference sequence). V shed 0 bases and J shed 0 bases, with 6 bases lying between them. The CDR3 is 15 residues long. CDR3 protein: CASSLAQEAKNIQYF. The DNA of the CDR3 is TGTGCCAGCAGCTTAGCACAAGAAGCCAAAAACATTCAGTACTTC.

The genes are TRBV7-9 and TRBJ2-7, with a tentative D call TRBD1 (6 bases). The germline V gene encodes CDR1 SEHNR and CDR2 FQNEAQ (reference sequence). Trimming cost V 4 bases and J 3 bases, with 13 bases left between them. The CDR3 is 14 residues long. In DNA, the CDR3 is TGTGCCAGCAGCTACAACCTGGGACACTACGAGCAGTACTTC. This gives the protein CASSYNLGHYEQYF.

The chain uses TRBV27 and TRBJ2-5; 12 bases fit TRBD2. The J segment lost 4 bases and the V segment lost 4 bases, leaving 1 base of the junction unmatched. This CDR3 region has 14 residues. Germline loops: CDR1 MNHEY, CDR2 SMNVEV (reference sequence). Written as DNA, the CDR3 is TGTGCCAGCAGTTGGGGACTAGCGGGAGAGACCCAGTACTTC. It specifies CASSWGLAGETQYF.